Shown below are 27 T cell receptor beta chains from a single sample sequenced in a study of T cells after yellow fever vaccination (dated by TCRdb to between 2017 and 2020). The library came from 5' RACE. Sequencer: Illumina HiSeq 2500. TCRdb ran its own pipeline on the public reads, namely fastp trimming at Q25 and MiXCR clone calling, and kept in-frame beta chains. When rows share a CDR3 protein, they turn into one entry using the most common DNA and genes. The sample table lists a few hundred thousand distinct CDR3 sequences, about a sixth of them with a count of one. The biggest ten clones account for roughly 17% of the sample. The sample's treatment or condition, from its label and the paper: live attenuated yellow fever vaccine strain. The sequences come from PBMCs, collected less than 6 days after the first yellow fever vaccination. These receptors were taken from a man aged 18 to 30 who received the YFV17D yellow fever vaccine.

In this sample, this clonotype turned up a few times. This chain connects TRBV30 to TRBJ2-7; no definite D call. V gave up 2 bases and J gave up 2 bases, with 7 bases separating them. The germline CDR1 and CDR2 sequences are GTSNPN and SVGIG (reference sequence). This CDR3 has 12 residues. The CDR3 is CAWSPPTYEQYF. The CDR3 bases are TGTGCCTGGAGTCCGCCCACCTACGAGCAGTACTTC.

The chain carries TRBV20-1 and TRBJ1-1, with D unresolved. Between the trimmed V and J ends, which lost 1 base and 5 bases, there was a span of 14 bases. The CDR3 contains 14 residues. CDR1 is DFQATT, CDR2 SNEGSKA, per germline (reference sequence). CDR3 region: CSARARQERTEAFF. DNA of the CDR3: TGCAGTGCTAGAGCTAGGCAGGAGAGGACTGAAGCTTTCTTT.

This clonotype was counted only a few times. The chain couples TRBV7-3 to TRBJ1-1; 7 bases match TRBD1. CDR3 length: 14 residues. The V gene's germline CDR1 is SGHTA and CDR2 FQGTGA. Germline trimming cut 5 bases from V and 3 bases from J; bases unmatched to any gene: 6. CDR3 coding DNA: TGTGCCAGCAGCGGAACAGGGGTTTACACTGAAGCTTTCTTT. It specifies CASSGTGVYTEAFF.

The genes are TRBV28 and TRBJ2-7; TRBD1 agrees at 7 bases. Trimming removed 6 bases from V and 2 bases from J; junction bases left unmatched: 1. The V gene's germline CDR1 is MDHEN and CDR2 SYDVKM. The CDR3 is 12 amino acids. The CDR3 nucleotides are TGTGCCAGCAGCGGGACAGCCTACGAGCAGTACGTC. It encodes CASSGTAYEQYV.

The V gene is TRBV6-1, the J gene TRBJ2-3; D gene ambiguous. The CDR3 loop spans 15 amino acids. Germline V gene data show CDR1 as MNHNS and CDR2 as SASEGT. V was trimmed by 2 bases and J by 1 base, leaving 10 bases between them. The CDR3 region is CASSERSPRTDTQYF. The CDR3 coding sequence is TGTGCCAGCAGTGAAAGATCACCCCGCACAGATACGCAGTATTTT.

A few counts support this clonotype. This chain uses TRBV7-2 with TRBJ2-7, with a weak D call TRBD1 (6 bases). Trimming took 5 bases from V and 0 from J, leaving 11 bases between them. CDR3 length: 14 amino acids. Germline loops: CDR1 SGHTA, CDR2 FQGNSA. This CDR3 is CASSPTGHSYEQYF. CDR3 DNA sequence: TGTGCCAGCAGCCCAACGGGACACTCCTACGAGCAGTACTTC.

The chain has TRBV7-9 and TRBJ2-7; D tentatively fits TRBD1 or TRBD2 (6 bases each). The CDR3 covers 14 residues. V lost 2 bases, J lost 5 bases, and 13 bases lay in between. Germline V lookup: CDR1 SEHNR, CDR2 FQNEAQ (reference sequence). As DNA, the CDR3 is TGTGCCAGCAGCTTATCGGGGGCGGTCCACGAGCAGTACGTC. Its translation is CASSLSGAVHEQYV.

This clonotype occurred many times. This chain connects TRBV7-8 to TRBJ2-3, with D perhaps being TRBD1 or TRBD2 (5 bases each). This CDR3 has 14 amino acids. Germline CDR1 reads SGHVS; CDR2 reads FQNEAQ. The V end lost 2 bases, the J end lost 9 bases, and 15 bases lay between the germline ends. CDR3 DNA: TGTGCCAGCAGCTTAAGTGGGGGTCTAGGCACGCAGTATTTT. This encodes CASSLSGGLGTQYF. The full variable domain, completed using reference TRBV7-8 and TRBJ2-3, is GAGVSQSPRYKVAKRGQDVALRCDPISGHVSLFWYQQALGQGPEFLTYFQNEAQLDKSGLPSDRFFAERPEGSVSTLKIQRTQQEDSAVYLCASSLSGGLGTQYFGPGTRLTVL.

This clonotype came up a few times. This sequence joins TRBV5-5 and TRBJ1-5, with D tentatively TRBD1 (6 bases). Trimming took off 4 bases at V and 1 base at J, with 15 bases between the two ends. Germline values: CDR1 SGHKS, CDR2 YYEKEE (reference sequence). The CDR3 runs 16 residues. The CDR3: CASSEHGGMSNQPQHF. Written as DNA, the CDR3 is TGTGCCAGCAGCGAGCACGGGGGCATGAGCAATCAGCCCCAGCATTTT.

The rearrangement joins TRBV23-1 to TRBJ1-1; D is perhaps TRBD1 (5 bases). TRBV23-1 is noted as an ORF with a role that remains uncertain. The length of the CDR3 is 15 residues. V was shortened by 2 bases and J by 7 bases, with 17 bases between the two germline ends. CDR3 in DNA: TGCGCCAGCAGTCAAAACGGTCCCCAGGGAAGTGAAGCTTTCTTT. Its protein product is CASSQNGPQGSEAFF.

The J gene is TRBJ2-7, the V gene TRBV30, with TRBD1 matching over 7 bases. Trimming took 8 bases from V and 6 from J; bases not matched to a gene: 7. CDR1 is GTSNPN, CDR2 SVGIG, per germline (reference sequence). The CDR3 loop spans 11 amino acids. In DNA form, the CDR3 reads TGTGCCGGAACAGGGGTTTCCGAGCAGTACTTC. This codes for CAGTGVSEQYF.

The chain carries TRBV6-5 and TRBJ2-1; a possible D gene is TRBD2 (5 bases). Trimming removed 0 bases from V and 8 bases from J, with 11 bases in between. This CDR3 has 14 amino acids. CDR1 is MNHEY, CDR2 SVGAGI, per germline. CDR3 sequence reads: CASSYSASRYEQFF. The CDR3 bases are TGTGCCAGCAGTTACTCGGCTAGCCGATATGAGCAGTTCTTC.

The chain recombines TRBV5-1 with TRBJ1-2, with no clear D. Germline-derived CDR1 and CDR2 are SGHRS and YFSETQ. Trimming pared 6 bases from V and 7 bases from J, leaving 13 bases between. The CDR3 is 12 amino acids. The CDR3 DNA reads TGCGCCAGCACGGACCTCCAAGGTGGCTACACCTTC. Translating gives CASTDLQGGYTF. Full variable domain (missing parts from reference TRBV5-1 and TRBJ1-2): KAGVTQTPRYLIKTRGQQVTLSCSPISGHRSVSWYQQTPGQGLQFLFEYFSETQRNKGNFPGRFSGRQFSNSRSEMNVSTLELGDSALYLCASTDLQGGYTFGSGTRLTVV.

In DNA form, the CDR3 reads TGTGCCAGCACCAAAGGGGGGGCGCCGGTCAATGAGCAGTTCTTC. It is translated as CASTKGGAPVNEQFF. This chain connects TRBV6-2 or TRBV6-3 to TRBJ2-1, with D perhaps TRBD2 (7 bases). CDR1 and CDR2 from the germline V gene are MNHEY and SVGEGT. The V gene lost 7 bases and the J gene lost 6 bases, with 19 bases spanning the gap. The CDR3 is 15 residues long.

This chain links TRBV5-4 with TRBJ1-5, with D unresolved. The germline CDR1 and CDR2 sequences are SGHNT and YYREEE (reference sequence). V lost 4 bases, J lost 3 bases, and 14 bases lay in between. The CDR3 extends over 15 amino acids. This CDR3 is CASSHTVGFNQPQHF. DNA for the CDR3: TGTGCCAGCAGCCATACCGTAGGGTTCAATCAGCCCCAGCATTTT.

For the CDR3, the DNA is TGTGCCAGCAGCTTAGGGGGACAGCCCAACTATGGCTACACCTTC. It encodes CASSLGGQPNYGYTF. This sequence joins TRBV7-2 and TRBJ1-2; 7 nucleotides agree with TRBD1. The CDR3 is 15 amino acids. Unmatched junction bases numbered 4, after V lost 1 base and J lost 2 bases. Looked up from germline, CDR1 is SGHTA and CDR2 is FQGNSA.

This rearrangement joins TRBV4-1 to TRBJ2-5, with TRBD2 matching over 8 bases. The CDR3 loop spans 17 amino acids. Germline CDR1 MGHRA, CDR2 YSYEKL. V shed 3 bases and J 2 bases; nucleotides not matched to a gene: 11. For the CDR3, the DNA is TGCGCCAGCAGCCACATCAGGGCCAGCGGGGGACAAGAGACCCAGTACTTC. Translated: CASSHIRASGGQETQYF.

This clonotype has a handful of counts. J is TRBJ1-6 and V is TRBV5-1; TRBD1 matches 8 bases. V lost 4 bases to trimming and J lost 3 bases; unmatched junction nucleotides: 9. The CDR3 spans 17 residues. Germline CDR1 SGHRS, CDR2 YFSETQ. The CDR3 DNA is TGCGCCAGCAGCACCGGACAGGGCGGAGGCTATAATTCACCCCTCCACTTT. This translates into CASSTGQGGGYNSPLHF.

The chain couples TRBV10-3 to TRBJ1-1; a weak D match, TRBD1 (6 bases). The CDR3 length is 13 residues. Trimming pared 11 bases from V and 2 bases from J, leaving 15 bases between. Per the germline V gene, CDR1 is ENHRY and CDR2 is SYGVKD. The CDR3 DNA reads as TGTGCCGCGTCAGGGGAGTTAAACACTGAAGCTTTCTTT. It encodes CAASGELNTEAFF.

This clonotype was detected a few times. The chain joins TRBV6-5 to TRBJ2-2; 12 nucleotides match TRBD2. This CDR3 has 19 residues. The V gene's germline CDR1 is MNHEY and CDR2 SVGAGI. V shed 0 bases, J shed 5 bases, and the junction held 10 bases outside the gene matches. CDR3 nucleotides: TGTGCCAGCAGTTACTCGATATTCCTAGCGGGGGGGCGGACCGGGGAGCTGTTTTTT. It specifies CASSYSIFLAGGRTGELFF.

V usage is TRBV9 and J usage is TRBJ2-5, with D tentatively TRBD1 (6 bases). The CDR3 consists of 17 residues. Germline lookup yields CDR1 SGDLS and CDR2 YYNGEE. V was pared by 0 bases and J by 2 bases, with 17 bases between. CDR3 sequence (DNA): TGTGCCAGCAGCGTAGGAGACAGGTGGGGGCCTCAAGAGACCCAGTACTTC. Amino acid sequence: CASSVGDRWGPQETQYF. The variable domain in full, completed from reference TRBV9 and TRBJ2-5, reads DSGVTQTPKHLITATGQRVTLRCSPRSGDLSVYWYQQSLDQGLQFLIQYYNGEERAKGNILERFSAQQFPDLHSELNLSSLELGDSALYFCASSVGDRWGPQETQYFGPGTRLLVL.

The V and J genes are TRBV5-1 and TRBJ1-1; 7 nucleotides align to TRBD1. V shed 6 bases, J shed 0 bases, and the junction held 11 bases outside the gene matches. Germline V gene data show CDR1 as SGHRS and CDR2 as YFSETQ. The CDR3 spans 16 residues. CDR3 protein: CASKDIPTGLNTEAFF. CDR3 in DNA: TGCGCCAGCAAGGATATTCCGACAGGGCTGAACACTGAAGCTTTCTTT.

The sample holds a few counts of this clonotype. The CDR3 DNA is TGTGCCAGCAGTTCCTCGGGCTCTGGGGCCAACGTCCTGACTTTC. It is translated as CASSSSGSGANVLTF. J is TRBJ2-6 and V is TRBV28; D not resolved. The CDR3 covers 15 residues. Germline V gene lookup returns CDR1 MDHEN and CDR2 SYDVKM. V was cut by 4 bases and J by 0 bases, with 7 bases left in between.

This clonotype was picked up a small number of times. The chain employs TRBV7-9 and TRBJ2-5; no clear D gene. V was cut by 6 bases and J by 2 bases, with 10 bases left in between. Per germline, CDR1 SEHNR and CDR2 FQNEAQ (reference sequence). The CDR3 runs 13 residues. Here the CDR3 DNA reads TGTGCCAGCAGAGGGCTGCTTCAAGAGACCCAGTACTTC. It is translated as CASRGLLQETQYF. Combining the CDR3 with reference TRBV7-9 and TRBJ2-5 gives the whole variable domain DTGVSQNPRHKITKRGQNVTFRCDPISEHNRLYWYRQTLGQGPEFLTYFQNEAQLEKSRLLSDRFSAERPKGSFSTLEIQRTEQGDSAMYLCASRGLLQETQYFGPGTRLLVL.

The chain uses TRBV9 and TRBJ2-1, with a tentative D call TRBD2 (5 bases). This CDR3 spans 13 amino acids. V lost 6 bases, J lost 8 bases, and 15 bases lay in between. Germline lookup yields CDR1 SGDLS and CDR2 YYNGEE. The CDR3, as DNA: TGTGCCAGCACCCCGCCGGGGATGGATGAGCAGTTCTTC. Its protein product is CASTPPGMDEQFF.

The rearrangement joins TRBV5-1 to TRBJ1-1, with a weak D call TRBD1 (6 bases). Germline assignment: CDR1 SGHRS and CDR2 YFSETQ. This CDR3 has 14 residues. Trimming shortened V by 4 bases and J by 3 bases, and 13 bases separated the two germline ends. CDR3 nucleotides: TGCGCCAGCAGCCCAGGGGCCCGGGACACTGAAGCTTTCTTT. Translating it yields CASSPGARDTEAFF.

This clonotype was counted a few times. V is TRBV6-1 and J is TRBJ2-6, with TRBD1 matching 10 bases. Germline V CDR1 and CDR2: MNHNS, SASEGT. The CDR3 contains 16 residues. V lost 6 bases and J lost 0; bases outside the gene matches: 2. DNA for the CDR3: TGTGCCAGCAGGGACAGGGGGAACTCTGGGGCCAACGTCCTGACTTTC. It translates to CASRDRGNSGANVLTF.